These 15 T cell receptor beta chains were all obtained from the same sample, sequenced in a study of blood T cell repertoires in COVID-19. Produced via immunoSEQ multiplex PCR; TCRdb's table is partial and in-frame only. The table has 350,000 or so clones, more than 70% seen once. The specimen was peripheral blood. The receptors here all came from a man aged 25-45 years with active or convalescent COVID-19.

This clone was seen just once. The chain has TRBV6-5 and TRBJ1-6, with D perhaps matching TRBD1 (5 bases). This CDR3 is 16 amino acids long. CDR1 and CDR2 (germline): MNHEY, SVGAGI. V lost 4 bases to trimming and J lost 0 bases, with 10 bases between them. The DNA for the CDR3 is TGTGCCAGCAGTTTGGGGCGGAGCTCCTATAATTCACCCCTCCACTTT. Translation gives CASSLGRSSYNSPLHF.

The chain joins TRBV7-8 to TRBJ1-1; D is perhaps TRBD1 (6 bases). This CDR3 is built from 16 residues. Germline lookup yields CDR1 SGHVS and CDR2 FQNEAQ. Trimming shortened V by 6 bases and J by 0 bases, and 17 bases separated the two germline ends. The CDR3 nucleotides read TGTGCCAGCAGTCGGAGCCGGACAGCCATGAACACTGAAGCTTTCTTT. Translating it yields CASSRSRTAMNTEAFF.

The chain uses TRBV11-3 and TRBJ1-6; 7 bases agree with TRBD1. The junction had 3 bases not matched to a gene; V was cut back by 5 bases and J by 8 bases. Germline CDR1 reads SGHNT; CDR2 reads YENEEA. This CDR3 contains 13 residues. The CDR3 is CASSGQDYSPLHF. In DNA, the CDR3 is TGTGCCAGCAGCGGACAGGACTATTCACCCCTCCACTTT.

The rearrangement uses TRBV12-3 or TRBV12-4 and TRBJ1-1; D call uncertain. The CDR3 covers 13 residues. V was shortened by 7 bases and J by 4 bases, with 13 bases between the two germline ends. The CDR3: CASILEGSTEAFF. In nucleotides, the CDR3 is TGTGCCAGCATCTTGGAGGGATCCACTGAAGCTTTCTTT.

On this clone itself: Other DNA sequences of this sample code for an identical CDR3. The V and J genes are TRBV5-4 and TRBJ2-7; 8 bases agree with TRBD2. V dropped 0 bases and J dropped 2; count of bases not matched to a gene: 1. Per the germline V gene, CDR1 is SGHNT and CDR2 is YYREEE (reference sequence). This CDR3 region has 14 residues. CDR3 in DNA: TGTGCCAGCAGCTTGGCCGGGGGGGCCTACGAGCAGTACTTC. Protein product: CASSLAGGAYEQYF.

This clone was observed once. The chain recombines TRBV9 with TRBJ2-2, with 11 bases fitting TRBD2. Germline CDR1 SGDLS, CDR2 YYNGEE. CDR3 length: 17 amino acids. J gave up 3 bases and V 0 bases, and 4 bases lay outside the gene matches. The CDR3 is CASSVETSGVDTGELFF. In DNA form, the CDR3 reads TGTGCCAGCAGCGTAGAGACTAGCGGGGTTGACACCGGGGAGCTGTTTTTT.

The chain recombines TRBV10-1 with TRBJ2-7, with 12 nucleotides matching TRBD1. Losses at the gene ends were 7 bases for V and 5 bases for J; bases not matched to a gene: 6. The CDR3 has 14 residues. CDR1 and CDR2 from the germline V gene are WNHNN and SYGVQD (reference sequence). CDR3 protein: CASTRDRGLDEQYF. CDR3 sequence (DNA): TGCGCCAGCACGCGGGACAGGGGGCTTGACGAGCAGTACTTC.

This chain links TRBV6-2 or TRBV6-3 with TRBJ2-7, with D hard to call. The CDR3 is 13 amino acids. V was shortened by 4 bases and J by 7 bases, with 14 bases between the two germline ends. The germline gives CDR1 MNHEY, CDR2 SVGEGT. CDR3 nucleotides: TGTGCCAGCAGTTTAAGAAGAGGTAGGGAGCAGTACTTC. This sequence encodes CASSLRRGREQYF.

This chain connects TRBV4-1 to TRBJ1-2; possibly TRBD1 for D (5 bases). The ends were cut back, 1 base at V and 1 base at J, with 7 bases in the middle. Germline-derived CDR1 and CDR2 are MGHRA and YSYEKL. CDR3 size: 14 residues. The CDR3 here is CASSQGQINYGYTF. The CDR3 DNA sequence: TGCGCCAGCAGCCAAGGACAGATTAACTATGGCTACACCTTC.

V is TRBV27 and J is TRBJ2-2; 8 bases fit TRBD1. V gave up 4 bases and J gave up 4 bases; unmatched junction bases: 5. This CDR3 is built from 15 residues. Germline V gene sequence: CDR1 MNHEY, CDR2 SMNVEV (reference sequence). The CDR3 here is CASSSRGLATGELFF. Here the CDR3 DNA reads TGTGCCAGCAGTTCCAGGGGGCTGGCCACCGGGGAGCTGTTTTTT.

This chain connects TRBV24-1 to TRBJ2-5, with D possibly matching TRBD1 (6 bases). V was shortened by 4 bases and J by 0 bases, with 17 bases between the two germline ends. CDR3 length: 17 amino acids. From germline, CDR1 is KGHDR and CDR2 SFDVKD. CDR3 DNA sequence: TGTGCCACCAGTGACCCCGGACAGAACCCGTACCAAGAGACCCAGTACTTC. This gives the protein CATSDPGQNPYQETQYF.

This clone was detected only a few times. The chain carries TRBV28 and TRBJ1-1, with 10 bases lining up with TRBD1. CDR3 length: 12 residues. From germline, CDR1 is MDHEN and CDR2 SYDVKM. Unmatched junction bases numbered 5, after V lost 7 bases and J lost 9 bases. The DNA of the CDR3 is TGTGCCAGCACTGACAGGGGGCGGCAAGCTTTCTTT. It translates to CASTDRGRQAFF.

The rearrangement uses TRBV27 and TRBJ2-2; possible D gene TRBD1, 8 bases. With 5 bases removed from V and 5 bases from J, the gap between germline ends came to 12 bases. CDR3 length: 14 amino acids. CDR1 is MNHEY and CDR2 is SMNVEV in the germline V gene (reference sequence). CDR3 amino acids: CASSQQGGTGELFF. In DNA form, the CDR3 reads TGTGCCAGCAGTCAACAGGGGGGGACCGGGGAGCTGTTTTTT.

The rearrangement links TRBV2 to TRBJ1-5; 9 bases agree with TRBD1. The CDR3 runs to 16 residues. V lost 7 bases, J lost 4 bases, and 11 bases stayed unmatched. From germline, CDR1 is SNHLY and CDR2 FYNNEI. DNA for the CDR3: TGTGCCAGCAACTTCCGACGGGACAGGGTAAATCAGCCCCAGCATTTT. It codes for CASNFRRDRVNQPQHF.

The chain employs TRBV6-5 and TRBJ1-6; D gene ambiguous. Germline V gene sequence: CDR1 MNHEY, CDR2 SVGAGI. Trimming removed 6 bases at V and 7 bases at J, with 16 bases between. The CDR3 covers 15 residues. The CDR3 spells CASRLDLMRNSPLHF. The CDR3 coding sequence is TGTGCCAGCAGGCTAGACCTGATGAGAAATTCACCCCTCCACTTT.